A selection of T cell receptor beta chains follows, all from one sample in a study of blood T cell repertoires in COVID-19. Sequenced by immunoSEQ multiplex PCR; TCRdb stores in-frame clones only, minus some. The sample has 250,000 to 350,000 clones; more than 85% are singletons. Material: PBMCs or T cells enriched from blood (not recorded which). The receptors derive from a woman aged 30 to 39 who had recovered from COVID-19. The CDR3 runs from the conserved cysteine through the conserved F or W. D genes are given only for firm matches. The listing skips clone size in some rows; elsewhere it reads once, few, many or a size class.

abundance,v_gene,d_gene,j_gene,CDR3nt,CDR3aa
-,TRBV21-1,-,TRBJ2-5,TGTGCCAGCCTACTTGAGACCCAGTACTTC,CASLLETQYF
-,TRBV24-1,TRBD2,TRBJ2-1,TGTGCCACCAGTGATACAGGTCGGACTAGCGGGAGGCTTAATGAGCAGTTCTTC,CATSDTGRTSGRLNEQFF
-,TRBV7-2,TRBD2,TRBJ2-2,TGTGCCAGCAGCTTAACGCCTAGCGGGAGGGCCGGGACCGGGGAGCTGTTTTTT,CASSLTPSGRAGTGELFF
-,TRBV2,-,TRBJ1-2,TGTGCCAGCAGTGTCGTTACAGCTAACTATGGCTACACCTTC,CASSVVTANYGYTF
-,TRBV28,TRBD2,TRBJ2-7,TGTGCCAGCACGTCGGGGGGCTACGAGCAGTACTTC,CASTSGGYEQYF
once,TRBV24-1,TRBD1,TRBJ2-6,TGTGCCACCAGTAGGACAGGGGAAGGCTTTGGGGCCAACGTCCTGACTTTC,CATSRTGEGFGANVLTF
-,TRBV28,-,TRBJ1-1,TGTGCCAGCAGTCCCGGGGGACCCATGGGCGCTTTCTTT,CASSPGGPMGAFF
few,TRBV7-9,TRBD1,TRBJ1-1,TGTGCCAGCAGCCCACAGGGGGCGACCACTGAAGCTTTCTTT,CASSPQGATTEAFF
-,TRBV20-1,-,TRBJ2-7,TGCAGTGCTCTTCTCCAGGGCGAGCAGTACTTC,CSALLQGEQYF
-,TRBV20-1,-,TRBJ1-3,TGCAGTGCAAGTGACGTGAGCTCTGGAAACACCATATATTTT,CSASDVSSGNTIYF
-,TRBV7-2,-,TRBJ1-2,TGTGCCAGCAGCTTAGCCTTGGACATGGACATCGATAACTATGGCTACACCTTC,CASSLALDMDIDNYGYTF
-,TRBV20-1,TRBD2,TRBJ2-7,TGCAGTGCTAGTTTCACTAGCGGGAGTGTTTACGAGCAGTACTTC,CSASFTSGSVYEQYF
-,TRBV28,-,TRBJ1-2,TGTGCCAGCAGTTTGAACAGAATTAACTATGGCTACACCTTC,CASSLNRINYGYTF
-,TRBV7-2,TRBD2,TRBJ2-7,TGTGCCAGCAGCACTAGCGGGGGGTTAGGGTACGAGCAGTACTTC,CASSTSGGLGYEQYF
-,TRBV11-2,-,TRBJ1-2,TGTGCCAGCAGCCCTATCTATGGCTACACCTTC,CASSPIYGYTF
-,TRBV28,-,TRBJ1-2,TGTGCCAGCAGTTTGGGGCAGGCAAACTATGGCTACACCTTC,CASSLGQANYGYTF
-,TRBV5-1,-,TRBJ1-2,TGCGCCAGCAGCTTGGAGGGAGGAGGCTACACCTTC,CASSLEGGGYTF
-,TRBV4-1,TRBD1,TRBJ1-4,TGCGCCAGCAAGGGAACAGGGGGCGTTGGTGAAAAACTGTTTTTT,CASKGTGGVGEKLFF
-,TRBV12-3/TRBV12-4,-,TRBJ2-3,TGTGCCAGCAGTCCCAAGCGGGATACGCAGTATTTT,CASSPKRDTQYF
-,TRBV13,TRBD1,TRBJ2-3,TGTGCCAGCAGCCTCGTGACAGGGAGCACAGATACGCAGTATTTT,CASSLVTGSTDTQYF
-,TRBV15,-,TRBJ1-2,TGTGCCACCAGCAGAGATATTCGGGGGGCCGATGGCTACACCTTC,CATSRDIRGADGYTF
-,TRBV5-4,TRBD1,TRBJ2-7,TGTGCCAGCAGGACCGGGACAGGGCCGTACGAGCAGTACTTC,CASRTGTGPYEQYF
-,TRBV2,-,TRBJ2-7,TGTGCCAGCAGTGAAGCGCCTGGAGGGGCCTACGAGCAGTACTTC,CASSEAPGGAYEQYF
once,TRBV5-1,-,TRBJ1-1,TGCGCCAGCAGCTCCCTGGCCGGGGGCACTGAAGCTTTCTTT,CASSSLAGGTEAFF
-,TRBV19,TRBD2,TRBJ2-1,TGTGCCACGGCGGGGGGCTCATACAATGAGCAGTTCTTC,CATAGGSYNEQFF
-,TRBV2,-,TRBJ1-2,TGTGCCAGCAAGAACAGGGAAGTGGATGGCTACACCTTC,CASKNREVDGYTF
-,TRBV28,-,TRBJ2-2,TGTGCCAGCAGTTTAGGTGGGCACACCGGGGAGCTGTTTTTT,CASSLGGHTGELFF
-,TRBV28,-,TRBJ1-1,TGTGCCAGCAGGACTCCCCGGGGAACAGCAGCAGACACTGAAGCTTTCTTT,CASRTPRGTAADTEAFF
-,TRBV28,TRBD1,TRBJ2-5,TGTGCCAGCAGCCCGGGACAGGGAGAGACCCAGTACTTC,CASSPGQGETQYF
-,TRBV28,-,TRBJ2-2,TGTGCCAGCAGGCTTCAGGGTGGCGGGGAGCTGTTTTTT,CASRLQGGGELFF
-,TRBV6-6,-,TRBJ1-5,TGTGCCAGCAGTTCATACAGGGCCCATAGCAATCAGCCCCAGCATTTT,CASSSYRAHSNQPQHF
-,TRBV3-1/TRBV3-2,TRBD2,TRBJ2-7,TGTGCCAGCAGCCGAGGACTAGCGGGGACCTACGAGCAGTACTTC,CASSRGLAGTYEQYF
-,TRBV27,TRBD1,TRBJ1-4,TGTGCCAGCAGTTTAGGCAGGGGGTCCTATGAAAAACTGTTTTTT,CASSLGRGSYEKLFF
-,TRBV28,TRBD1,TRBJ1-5,TGTGCCAGCAGTCGATGGCCCAGACAGGGACATCAGCCCCAGCATTTT,CASSRWPRQGHQPQHF
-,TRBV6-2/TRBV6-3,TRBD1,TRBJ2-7,TGTGCCAGCAGTTATCACAGGGGCTACTACGAGCAGTACTTC,CASSYHRGYYEQYF
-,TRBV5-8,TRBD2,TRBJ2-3,TGTGCCAGCAGCTCGAACGGGCTAGCGGGAGGCGGGATAGATACGCAGTATTTT,CASSSNGLAGGGIDTQYF
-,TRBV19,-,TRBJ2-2,TGTGCCAGTAGTATCACGCGGGGAGCCGGGGAGCTGTTTTTT,CASSITRGAGELFF